These 9 T cell receptor beta chains share one sample of origin, sequenced in a study of response to subunit inactivated influenza vaccine. TCRdb used MiXCR to reprocess the RT-PCR reads, holding one entry per CDR3 protein. Of under 550,000 distinct CDR3 sequences in the sample, 7.2% were seen once. Sample: PBMCs from blood, taken roughly 24 months after vaccination. The source of these receptors is a man aged 50 to 69 who received an inactivated influenza vaccine.

The V call is TRBV20-1, the J call TRBJ2-3; 8 nucleotides match TRBD2. Germline V gene sequence: CDR1 DFQATT, CDR2 SNEGSKA (reference sequence). There are 15 residues in the CDR3. J lost 2 bases, V lost 4 bases, and 8 bases had no gene match. The CDR3 nucleotides read TGCAGTGCTATTTCTAGCGGGCCATTCACAGATACGCAGTATTTT. Translation: CSAISSGPFTDTQYF.

This clonotype came up a few times. The chain uses TRBV7-2 and TRBJ1-5, with 8 bases aligning to TRBD1. CDR1 is SGHTA, CDR2 FQGNSA, per germline. The J segment lost 9 bases and the V segment lost 3 bases, leaving 10 bases of the junction unmatched. The CDR3 contains 15 residues. The CDR3 sequence: CASSFSGQALSPQHF. In DNA, the CDR3 is TGTGCCAGCAGCTTTTCGGGACAGGCTCTATCGCCCCAGCATTTT.

This clonotype occurred a few times. The rearrangement links TRBV12-3 or TRBV12-4 to TRBJ2-5; 10 bases align to TRBD1. The J segment lost 4 bases and the V segment lost 5 bases, leaving 7 bases of the junction unmatched. The CDR3 loop spans 15 amino acids. As DNA, the CDR3 is TGTGCCAGCAGTATGGGACAGGGGATCGGAGAGACCCAGTACTTC. This codes for CASSMGQGIGETQYF.

For this clonotype: Possible read error: a much larger clone is one base away. The rearrangement links TRBV5-1 to TRBJ2-1, with TRBD2 matching 11 bases. CDR1 is SGHRS and CDR2 is YFSETQ in the germline V gene. V lost 2 bases to trimming and J lost 8 bases; unmatched junction nucleotides: 6. The CDR3 length is 15 residues. The CDR3 is CASSFDVLAGDEQFF. In DNA form, the CDR3 reads TGCGCCAGCAGCTTCGATGTACTAGCGGGAGATGAGCAGTTCTTC. Based on the CDR3 plus reference TRBV5-1 and TRBJ2-1, the full variable domain is KAGVTQTPRYLIKTRGQQVTLSCSPISGHRSVSWYQQTPGQGLQFLFEYFSETQRNKGNFPGRFSGRQFSNSRSEMNVSTLELGDSALYLCASSFDVLAGDEQFFGPGTRLTVL.

This clonotype has only a few counts. The gene calls are TRBV12-3 or TRBV12-4 and TRBJ2-5; perhaps TRBD1 as D (5 bases). V lost 5 bases, J lost 5 bases, and 18 bases lay in between. The CDR3 is made up of 15 amino acids. The CDR3 DNA sequence: TGTGCCAGCAGTAGCTCAGACCAGGGTATTGAGACCCAGTACTTC. Amino acid sequence: CASSSSDQGIETQYF.

This clonotype was picked up many times. The J gene is TRBJ2-3, the V gene TRBV6-1; the D is unclear. The germline V gene encodes CDR1 MNHNS and CDR2 SASEGT. The CDR3 covers 15 residues. Trimming took 6 bases from V and 4 from J, leaving 17 bases between them. The CDR3 DNA sequence: TGTGCCAGCAGCCCTGGCGGCCCTGCCCCAGATACGCAGTATTTT. This gives the protein CASSPGGPAPDTQYF.

Ten or more counts support this clonotype. The chain is built from TRBV12-3 or TRBV12-4 and TRBJ2-3, with 10 nucleotides matching TRBD2. V lost 1 base and J lost 4; bases outside the gene matches: 5. The CDR3 extends over 16 amino acids. In DNA form, the CDR3 reads TGTGCCAGCAGTTTAGACACTAGCGGGGCGTCAGATACGCAGTATTTT. Amino acid sequence: CASSLDTSGASDTQYF.

This clonotype occurred a few times. This chain joins TRBV5-1 and TRBJ2-5; D is perhaps TRBD1 or TRBD2 (5 bases each). V lost 4 bases, J lost 2 bases, and 15 bases lay in between. The CDR3 has 15 amino acids. CDR1 and CDR2 (germline): SGHRS, YFSETQ. CDR3 sequence reads: CASSGAVGEQETQYF. The CDR3 coding sequence is TGCGCCAGCAGCGGGGCGGTGGGGGAACAAGAGACCCAGTACTTC. The full variable domain, completed using reference TRBV5-1 and TRBJ2-5, is KAGVTQTPRYLIKTRGQQVTLSCSPISGHRSVSWYQQTPGQGLQFLFEYFSETQRNKGNFPGRFSGRQFSNSRSEMNVSTLELGDSALYLCASSGAVGEQETQYFGPGTRLLVL.

This clonotype appeared many times. The rearrangement uses TRBV6-2 or TRBV6-3 and TRBJ2-3, with 9 bases matching TRBD1. The J segment lost 3 bases and the V segment lost 6 bases, leaving 10 bases of the junction unmatched. Germline values: CDR1 MNHEY, CDR2 SVGEGT. The CDR3 consists of 16 residues. CDR3 residues: CASRSFTGQGTDTQYF. DNA of the CDR3: TGTGCCAGCAGATCCTTTACGGGACAGGGTACAGATACGCAGTATTTT.